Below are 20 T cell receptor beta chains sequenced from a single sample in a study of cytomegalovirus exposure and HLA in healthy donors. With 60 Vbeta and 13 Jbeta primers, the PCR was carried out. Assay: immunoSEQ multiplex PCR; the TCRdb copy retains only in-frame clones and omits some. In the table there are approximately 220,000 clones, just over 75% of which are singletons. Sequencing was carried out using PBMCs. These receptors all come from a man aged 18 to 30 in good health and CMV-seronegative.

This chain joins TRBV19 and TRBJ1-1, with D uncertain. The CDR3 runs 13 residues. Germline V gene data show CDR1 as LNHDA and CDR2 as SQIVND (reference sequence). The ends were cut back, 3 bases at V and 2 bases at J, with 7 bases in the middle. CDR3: CASSIHTNTEAFF. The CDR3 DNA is TGTGCCAGTAGTATTCACACCAACACTGAAGCTTTCTTT.

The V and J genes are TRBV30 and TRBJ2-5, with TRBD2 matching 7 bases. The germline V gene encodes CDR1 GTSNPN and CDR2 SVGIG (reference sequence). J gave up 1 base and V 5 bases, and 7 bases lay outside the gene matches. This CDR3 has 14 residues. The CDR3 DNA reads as TGTGCCTGGGGTCTAGCGGCGGGCCAAGAGACCCAGTACTTC. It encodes CAWGLAAGQETQYF.

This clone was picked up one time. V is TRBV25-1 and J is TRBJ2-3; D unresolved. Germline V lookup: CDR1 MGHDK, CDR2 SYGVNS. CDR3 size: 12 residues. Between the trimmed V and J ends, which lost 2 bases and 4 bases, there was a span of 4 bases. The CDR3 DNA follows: TGTGCCAGCAGTGAAAGAGCAGATACGCAGTATTTT. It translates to CASSERADTQYF. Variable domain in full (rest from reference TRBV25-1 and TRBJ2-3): EADIYQTPRYLVIGTGKKITLECSQTMGHDKMYWYQQDPGMELHLIHYSYGVNSTEKGDLSSESTVSRIRTEHFPLTLESARPSHTSQYLCASSERADTQYFGPGTRLTVL.

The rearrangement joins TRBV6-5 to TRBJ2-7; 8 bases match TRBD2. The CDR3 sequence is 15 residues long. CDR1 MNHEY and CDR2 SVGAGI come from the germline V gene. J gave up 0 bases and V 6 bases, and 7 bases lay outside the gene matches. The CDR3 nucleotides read TGTGCCAGCAGCACGGGCGGGAGGCCCTCCTACGAGCAGTACTTC. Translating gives CASSTGGRPSYEQYF.

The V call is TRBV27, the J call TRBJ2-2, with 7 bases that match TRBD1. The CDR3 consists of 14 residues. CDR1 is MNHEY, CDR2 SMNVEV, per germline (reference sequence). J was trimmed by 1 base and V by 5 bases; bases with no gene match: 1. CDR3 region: CASSRQGNTGELFF. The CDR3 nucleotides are TGTGCCAGCAGTCGACAGGGGAACACCGGGGAGCTGTTTTTT.

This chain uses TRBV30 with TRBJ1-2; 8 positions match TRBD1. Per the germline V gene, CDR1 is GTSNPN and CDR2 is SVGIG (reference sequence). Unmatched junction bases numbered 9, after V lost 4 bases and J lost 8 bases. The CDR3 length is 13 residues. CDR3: CAWNAGGTEGYTF. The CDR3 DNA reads TGTGCCTGGAACGCAGGGGGCACGGAGGGCTACACCTTC.

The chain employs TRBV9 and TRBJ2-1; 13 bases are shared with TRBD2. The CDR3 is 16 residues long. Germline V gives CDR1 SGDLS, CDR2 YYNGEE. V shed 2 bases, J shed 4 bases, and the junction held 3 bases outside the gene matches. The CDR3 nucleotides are TGTGCCAGCAGCGTGCTGGGACTAGCGGGATACAATGAGCAGTTCTTC. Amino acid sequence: CASSVLGLAGYNEQFF. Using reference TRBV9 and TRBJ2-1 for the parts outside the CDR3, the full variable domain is DSGVTQTPKHLITATGQRVTLRCSPRSGDLSVYWYQQSLDQGLQFLIQYYNGEERAKGNILERFSAQQFPDLHSELNLSSLELGDSALYFCASSVLGLAGYNEQFFGPGTRLTVL.

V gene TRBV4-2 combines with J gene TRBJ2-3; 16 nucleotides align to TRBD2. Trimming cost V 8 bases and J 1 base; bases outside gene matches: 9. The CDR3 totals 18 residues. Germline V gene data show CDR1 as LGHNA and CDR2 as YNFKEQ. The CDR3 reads CASPRGTSGRVGTDTQYF. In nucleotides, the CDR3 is TGTGCCAGCCCCCGGGGGACTAGCGGGAGGGTTGGCACAGATACGCAGTATTTT.

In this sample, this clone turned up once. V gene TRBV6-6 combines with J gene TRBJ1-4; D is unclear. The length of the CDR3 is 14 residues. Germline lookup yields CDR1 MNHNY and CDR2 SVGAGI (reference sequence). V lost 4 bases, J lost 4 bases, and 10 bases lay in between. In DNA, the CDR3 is TGTGCCAGCAGTTCTCCCTTCCTTAATGAAAAACTGTTTTTT. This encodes CASSSPFLNEKLFF.

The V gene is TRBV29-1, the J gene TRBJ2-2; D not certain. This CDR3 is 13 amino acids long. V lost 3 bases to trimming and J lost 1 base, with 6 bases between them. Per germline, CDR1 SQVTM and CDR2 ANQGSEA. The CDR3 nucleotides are TGCAGCGTTGACCAGGAGAACACCGGGGAGCTGTTTTTT. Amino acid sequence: CSVDQENTGELFF.

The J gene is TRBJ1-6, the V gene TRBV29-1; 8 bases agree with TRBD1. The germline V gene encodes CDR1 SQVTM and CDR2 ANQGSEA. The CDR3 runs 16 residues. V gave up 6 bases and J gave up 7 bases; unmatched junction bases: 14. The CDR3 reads CSVGDRPTLGNSPLHF. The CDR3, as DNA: TGCAGCGTGGGGGACAGGCCGACCTTAGGGAATTCACCCCTCCACTTT.

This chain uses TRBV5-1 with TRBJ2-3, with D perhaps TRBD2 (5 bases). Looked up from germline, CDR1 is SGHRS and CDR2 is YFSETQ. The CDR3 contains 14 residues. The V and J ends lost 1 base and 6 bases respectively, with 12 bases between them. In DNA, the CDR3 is TGCGCCAGCAGCTTGTGGCTAGCAGAGGATACGCAGTATTTT. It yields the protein CASSLWLAEDTQYF. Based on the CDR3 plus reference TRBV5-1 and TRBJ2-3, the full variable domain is KAGVTQTPRYLIKTRGQQVTLSCSPISGHRSVSWYQQTPGQGLQFLFEYFSETQRNKGNFPGRFSGRQFSNSRSEMNVSTLELGDSALYLCASSLWLAEDTQYFGPGTRLTVL.

Here the CDR3 reads CASRPGQGEANVLTF. As DNA, the CDR3 is TGTGCCAGCAGACCCGGACAGGGCGAGGCCAACGTCCTGACTTTC. The rearrangement links TRBV27 to TRBJ2-6; 8 positions agree with TRBD1. CDR1 is MNHEY, CDR2 SMNVEV, per germline (reference sequence). The V gene end was trimmed by 6 bases and the J gene end by 6 bases; junction bases not matched to a gene: 7. CDR3 length: 15 amino acids. The variable domain in full, with the rest retrieved from reference TRBV27 and TRBJ2-6, is EAQVTQNPRYLITVTGKKLTVTCSQNMNHEYMSWYRQDPGLGLRQIYYSMNVEVTDKGDVPEGYKVSRKEKRNFPLILESPSPNQTSLYFCASRPGQGEANVLTFGAGSRLTVL.

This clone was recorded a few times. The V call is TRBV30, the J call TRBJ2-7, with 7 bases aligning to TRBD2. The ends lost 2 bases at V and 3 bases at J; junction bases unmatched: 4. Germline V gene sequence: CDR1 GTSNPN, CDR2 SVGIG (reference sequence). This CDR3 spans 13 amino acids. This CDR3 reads CAWSIAGGYEQYF. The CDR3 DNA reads TGTGCCTGGAGTATAGCGGGCGGCTACGAGCAGTACTTC.

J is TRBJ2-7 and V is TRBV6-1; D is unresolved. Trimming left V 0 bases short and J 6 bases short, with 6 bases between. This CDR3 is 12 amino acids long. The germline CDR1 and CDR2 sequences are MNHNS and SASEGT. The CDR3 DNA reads TGTGCCAGCAGTGAAGCTAGCAGCGAGCAGTACTTC. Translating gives CASSEASSEQYF.

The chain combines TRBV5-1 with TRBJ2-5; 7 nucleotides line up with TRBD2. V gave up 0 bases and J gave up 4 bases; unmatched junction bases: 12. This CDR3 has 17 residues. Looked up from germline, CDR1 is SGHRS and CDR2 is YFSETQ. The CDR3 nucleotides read TGCGCCAGCAGCTTGGTGGGGGAGGGCCAATATAGAGAGACCCAGTACTTC. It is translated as CASSLVGEGQYRETQYF.

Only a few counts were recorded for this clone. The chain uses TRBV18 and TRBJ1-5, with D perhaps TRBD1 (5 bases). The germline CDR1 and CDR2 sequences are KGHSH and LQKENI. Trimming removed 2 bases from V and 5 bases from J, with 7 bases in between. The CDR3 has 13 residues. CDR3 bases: TGTGCCAGCTCACCAGACAGATATCAGCCCCAGCATTTT. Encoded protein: CASSPDRYQPQHF.

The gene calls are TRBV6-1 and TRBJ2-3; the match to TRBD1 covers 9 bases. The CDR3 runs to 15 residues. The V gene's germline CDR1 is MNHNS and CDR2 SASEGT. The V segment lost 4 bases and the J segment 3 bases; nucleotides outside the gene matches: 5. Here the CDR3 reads CASSARTGVTDTQYF. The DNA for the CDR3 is TGTGCCAGCAGTGCCAGGACAGGGGTGACAGATACGCAGTATTTT.

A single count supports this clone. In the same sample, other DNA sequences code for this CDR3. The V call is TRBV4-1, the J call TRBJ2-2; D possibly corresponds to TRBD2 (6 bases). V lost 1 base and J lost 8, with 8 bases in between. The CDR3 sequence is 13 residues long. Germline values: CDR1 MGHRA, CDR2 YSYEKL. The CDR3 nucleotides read TGCGCCAGCAGCCAAGCAGGGACTGGGGAGCTGTTTTTT. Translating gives CASSQAGTGELFF.

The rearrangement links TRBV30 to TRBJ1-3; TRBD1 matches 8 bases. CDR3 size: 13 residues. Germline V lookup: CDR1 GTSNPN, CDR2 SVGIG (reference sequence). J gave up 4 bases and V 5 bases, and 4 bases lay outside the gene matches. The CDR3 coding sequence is TGTGCCTGGCTTCAGGGGGCGGGAAACACCATATATTTT. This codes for CAWLQGAGNTIYF.